This TCR beta chain was identified in a study of cytomegalovirus exposure and HLA in healthy donors (dated by TCRdb to 2017 to 2019). Broadly, across the study: In an earlier analysis of about 560 of the donors, roughly 300 Gb of sequence data and some 100 million unique TCR beta sequences from 150 million to 200 million T cells were reported. Roughly 300 gigabases of sequencing data and 70 million to 95 million unique TCR sequences made up an early release that covered over 550 HLA-typed donors. Of the 398 genotyped donors, approximately 82% fell in the genetic ancestry cluster associated with self-reported Caucasian donors. The aim of the study was to test whether cataloging public T cell receptors could identify signatures of past pathogen exposure. Using immunosequencing, the study profiled T cell repertoires from around 680 subjects and related those repertoires to cytomegalovirus serostatus. In addition to the first cohort of 666 subjects, a separate validation cohort of 120 different subjects was used. High-throughput TCR immunosequencing, statistical association of individual TCRs with disease status, and machine learning were combined to predict cytomegalovirus infection status. A later analysis re-analyzed previously published TCR beta repertoires from 550 to 700 donors and added high-resolution HLA genotyping to study TCR occurrence patterns. Rather than drawing on any new phenotypic data, the later analysis identified candidate immune exposures from TCR beta sequences and the way those sequences occurred across donors. An earlier analysis of a few hundred of the donors applied high-throughput TCR beta sequencing to assess whether each TCR beta V gene segment acted as functional or pseudogenic. Donor age, sex, ethnicity and CMV serostatus were compiled together with the repertoire data. Genome-wide SNP genotypes for about 65% of the 666 donors were used in a later genetic analysis, which treated that subset as a discovery cohort. Every discovery cohort repertoire had been produced on one sequencing platform. Both class I and class II loci were covered by HLA typing, at four-digit resolution. The number of donors typed differed by locus, with about 629-640 for A, B, C, DRB1 and DQB1, around 500 for DQA1, over 600 for DPA1, and about 450 for DPB1. Four to six DR-DQ haplotypes were handled as single units for association and clustering because linkage in the cohort was strong. Across approximately 400 genotyped donors of the cohort, an average of roughly 230,000 unique TCR beta nucleotide sequences per donor were sequenced, and roughly 17% of those sequences were non-productive.

Reading from cysteine to phenylalanine, the CDR3 counts 14 amino acids. Kept here is only the CDR3 DNA, which spans 42 bases and is read in frame from base 1. V is cut back by 10 bases and J by 9 bases, with 12 bases in the junction unmatched. CDR1 and CDR2, looked up from the germline V gene, are SNHLY and FYNNEI. Points the paper makes about the study in general: In a later analysis, TCR association rates were found to vary across HLA loci, with the most associated TCRs seen for DRB1 alleles and the fewest for HLA-C alleles. A further reported finding was that TCR beta sequences accurately predicted the HLA-A and HLA-B alleles for most subjects in the first cohort. A few of the identified cytomegalovirus-associated TCR beta chains were confirmed in vitro to be specific for cytomegalovirus antigens. Cytomegalovirus status was reported to be diagnosed by the classifier with high specificity and sensitivity in both the original and validation cohorts. According to a later genetic analysis, donors in an Asian-associated ancestry cluster had fewer N-insertions in productive TCRs than the roughly 700-donor mean. According to the authors, the approach could potentially be generalized to other disease states and immunological phenotypes. For the cohort, immune exposure information was limited to CMV serostatus. This cohort had only TCR beta chains sequenced, and the lack of alpha or paired-chain data limited which features could be detected. A group of highly shared sequence variants was considered likely to be a technical artifact of the sequencing pipeline. In an earlier analysis of about 600 of the donors, most TCR beta V segments appeared in productive rearrangements about 87% or about 30% of the time, broadly matching IMGT annotations. In a later analysis, several top co-occurrence clusters were reported to appear linked to parvovirus B19, influenza, CMV and Epstein-Barr virus. Strong co-occurrence of HLA alleles, especially DR and DQ, made assigning TCR associations to individual alleles difficult. HLA typing was unavailable for some donors at each locus, so association tests used only the typed subset. The study listed over 150 TCR beta chains as associated with cytomegalovirus. Because counts were too low, some 16 rarely observed V segments, including chromosome 9 orphons, were excluded from the earlier analysis of under 650 of the donors. A later analysis found that most CMV-associated TCR beta chains appeared HLA-restricted, with HLA associations seemingly driven largely by CMV exposure. In a later analysis, HLA-associated TCR beta chains showed more clonal expansion and lower generation probabilities than non-associated chains that were equally common. At a false discovery rate of 0.05, a later analysis linked 15,000 to 20,000 TCR beta sequences to specific HLA alleles. Across donors, most TCR sequences were observed very rarely, whereas some public TCRs were present in many individuals. An association between a missense DCLRE1C variant and V-gene and J-gene trimming of TCR beta chains was found in a later genetic analysis and replicated in an independent cohort. Linkage disequilibrium might explain the correlated functional status among segregating V segments, but an unknown experimental factor could not be excluded. Some IMGT-functional V segments, including TRBV6-2 and TRBV6-3, could not be distinguished by the 87-base-pair reads and were therefore excluded. The presence/absence analyses assumed that sequencing depth was roughly uniform across donors, and that assumption may not be true.

About this clone itself: Its antigen is not yet known. One base away there is no much larger clone; base qualities are not given.

The cohort consisted of 650 to 700 healthy bone marrow donors. Cohort members were all nominally healthy when sampled, although unrecorded immune exposures were likely present. The donor tested CMV seropositive, placing the donor among the 250 to 300 seropositive members of the cohort. A peripheral blood sample was collected from each donor, and TCR beta sequencing was performed on peripheral blood mononuclear cells. Genomic DNA extraction from the blood cell samples was performed with the Qiagen DNeasy Blood Extraction Kit. The library was prepared using the immunoSEQ multiplex PCR assay. For the multiplex PCR, a mixture combining 60 forward primers for TCR Vbeta segments and 13 reverse primers for TCR Jbeta segments was used. The CDR3 region of rearranged TCR beta genes was amplified from genomic DNA with a multiplex PCR assay. The amplified TCR beta libraries were sequenced on the Illumina HiSeq System as 87-base-pair reads. In the authors' own workflow: A later analysis counted around 72 million unique TCR beta chains across the 666 repertoires, and some 11 million of these chains were shared by at least two donors. Raw reads were error-corrected and collapsed into unique sequences by a nearest-neighbor algorithm in which closely related sequences were merged to remove PCR and sequencing errors. V, D and J gene segments were assigned by aligning CDR3 sequences to IMGT reference sequences. For a sequence to be retained, a match of at least six nucleotides was required to both a V gene segment and a J gene segment. Rearrangements were called productive when the CDR3 lacked stop codons and stayed in frame with V and J; all others were non-productive. CDR3 was defined according to IMGT convention as the region running from the second conserved V-encoded cysteine to the conserved J-encoded phenylalanine. In an earlier analysis of 550 to 650 of the donors, sequences lacking an unambiguous match to a single V gene segment were excluded. An earlier analysis of several hundred of the donors called V segments functional above 56.7% productive rearrangements and segregating when the between-donor standard deviation exceeded 5%. A statistical classification framework was developed to diagnose cytomegalovirus status using the catalog of TCR beta chain sequences. In a later analysis, V and J genes were assigned by comparing TCR nucleotide sequences against IMGT/GENE-DB human TR gene sequences. Using the TCRdist pipeline, a later analysis assigned CDR3 sequences along with most-parsimonious VDJ recombination scenarios. A later analysis defined each TCR beta chain by its CDR3 amino acid sequence plus V-gene family, and excluded reads lacking a unique V-gene family. A later analysis removed roughly 590 highly shared, low-generation-probability nucleotide sequences to deal with suspected cross-contamination and a sequencing artifact. In a later analysis, a clonal expansion index for each public chain was calculated from normalized within-repertoire ranks of inferred template counts. A later analysis computed generation probabilities with a VDJ recombination model fitted to out-of-frame rearrangements, and checked the results against IGoR. In a later analysis, hypergeometric tests were used to score TCR-TCR, TCR-HLA and TCR-CMV co-occurrence, with a repertoire-size bias correction applied to TCR pairs. In a later analysis, false discovery rates were estimated by permuting HLA or CMV assignments 20 times. In a later analysis, co-occurring TCRs were grouped using DBSCAN, and TCRdist sequence similarity was added for clustering within HLA-allele-positive subsets. Repertoires with fewer than 30,000 or more than 120,000 public chains, plus five repertoires with anomalous nucleotide sharing, were excluded from co-occurrence clustering. This is the immuneACCESS table as TCRdb keeps it, with only in-frame sequences that have V and J called. A part of the clones is gone; compared with another copy, unresolved V genes explain less than half, and the rest is unexplained. V, J and clone size were drawn from that table, and D and trimming were deduced from the DNA. This sample holds 30,000 to 40,000 clones; 60% to 70% were observed only once. Of the sample, 9.5% to 13% falls within the top ten clones.

The TCR was taken from a man aged 40-50 years in good health and CMV-seropositive. Sample: PBMCs. The V gene is TRBV2 and the J gene is TRBJ1-6, with 7 bases matching TRBD1. The CDR3 reads as follows: CAIHMLQGGSPLHF. At the DNA level, the sequence is TGTGCCATCCACATGTTGCAGGGGGGTTCACCCCTCCACTTT.